The present entry profiles one TCR beta chain with its context. The sample belongs to a study of blood T cell repertoires in COVID-19. Study in general: From T cells, B-cell-depleted T cells, or PBMCs came the material, which was cDNA or gDNA.

Study processing details: Estimation of nucleated cell counts relied on the amplification of reference gene primers. Repertoires were generated with immunoSEQ multiplex PCR, while TCRdb's copy carries only in-frame clones and drops some. V and J calls and clone size are given by that table; D and trimming were obtained from the DNA. The sample has roughly 180,000 clones, roughly 94% seen once. The receptor's source is a man aged 30 to 45 with COVID-19, enrolled during active disease. Specimen: peripheral blood.

CDR3 in amino acids: CASSLASGEGRGYTF. The CDR3 DNA is TGTGCCAGCAGCTTGGCGTCCGGGGAGGGGAGGGGCTACACCTTC. J is TRBJ1-2 and V is TRBV5-4; tentative D call: TRBD1 (5 bases). The CDR3 runs to 15 residues. V dropped 0 bases and J dropped 8 bases, with 17 bases sitting between them. CDR1 and CDR2 (germline): SGHNT, YYREEE (reference sequence).